This passage covers 23 T cell receptor beta chains from one sample sequenced in a study of blood T cell repertoires in COVID-19. Here immunoSEQ multiplex PCR was the method, and the copy in TCRdb shows in-frame clones only, minus some. Counted here are 200,000 to 300,000 clones, 87% occurring once; the ten biggest clones make up approximately 7.9%. The specimen sequenced was peripheral blood. The source of these receptors is a man aged 60 to 75 who had recovered from COVID-19.

This rearrangement joins TRBV2 to TRBJ1-2; the D is unclear. V was pared by 9 bases and J by 4 bases, with 9 bases between. Per germline, CDR1 SNHLY and CDR2 FYNNEI. The CDR3 runs to 11 residues. CDR3: CARRGFYGYTF. Here the CDR3 DNA reads TGTGCCAGACGGGGATTCTATGGCTACACCTTC.

CDR3 in DNA: TGTGCCAGCAGGCCGACGATGAGGCGGGGGGGATCAGATACGCAGTATTTT. Translation gives CASRPTMRRGGSDTQYF. The genes are TRBV27 and TRBJ2-3, with 9 positions matching TRBD2. The V gene end was trimmed by 6 bases and the J gene end by 4 bases; junction bases not matched to a gene: 14. The CDR3 has 17 residues. CDR1 is MNHEY and CDR2 is SMNVEV in the germline V gene (reference sequence).

The J gene is TRBJ2-3, the V gene TRBV5-1, with a tentative D call TRBD1 (6 bases). Germline-derived CDR1 and CDR2 are SGHRS and YFSETQ. Trimming stripped 4 bases from V and 3 bases from J, with 18 bases between. CDR3 length equals 16 residues. The DNA for the CDR3 is TGCGCCAGCAGCCCTTTCGAAGGGGGACAAACAGATACGCAGTATTTT. Its translation is CASSPFEGGQTDTQYF. Full variable domain (outside the CDR3, taken from reference TRBV5-1 and TRBJ2-3): KAGVTQTPRYLIKTRGQQVTLSCSPISGHRSVSWYQQTPGQGLQFLFEYFSETQRNKGNFPGRFSGRQFSNSRSEMNVSTLELGDSALYLCASSPFEGGQTDTQYFGPGTRLTVL.

The chain carries TRBV12-3 or TRBV12-4 and TRBJ1-5; D is unclear. This CDR3 is 12 amino acids long. Trimming cost V 4 bases and J 5 bases, with 6 bases left between them. The CDR3 DNA reads as TGTGCCAGCAGTTCTCTATATCAGCCCCAGCATTTT. Translation: CASSSLYQPQHF.

V gene TRBV27 combines with J gene TRBJ2-3; maybe TRBD2 (7 bases). The CDR3 sequence is 15 residues long. CDR1 and CDR2 from the germline V gene are MNHEY and SMNVEV (reference sequence). Trimming removed 3 bases from V and 5 bases from J, with 15 bases in between. The CDR3 sequence: CASSLLGGRGDTQYF. The CDR3 nucleotides are TGTGCCAGCAGTTTGTTGGGGGGGCGGGGAGATACGCAGTATTTT.

This sequence joins TRBV7-2 and TRBJ1-3; D is undetermined. Trimming cost V 5 bases and J 1 base, with 12 bases left between them. This CDR3 contains 15 residues. Germline assignment: CDR1 SGHTA and CDR2 FQGNSA. CDR3 amino acids: CASSHPSGSGNTIYF. The CDR3 region has the DNA TGTGCCAGCAGCCACCCGTCGGGGTCTGGAAACACCATATATTTT.

The CDR3 spells CASSEYGAGPPQWPQHF. Written as DNA, the CDR3 is TGTGCCAGCAGTGAATATGGGGCAGGCCCACCGCAATGGCCCCAGCATTTT. The gene calls are TRBV25-1 and TRBJ1-5, with D possibly TRBD1 on 5 matching bases. V was shortened by 0 bases and J by 9 bases, with 21 bases between the two germline ends. CDR1 is MGHDK, CDR2 SYGVNS, per germline. CDR3 length: 17 amino acids.

The chain is built from TRBV19 and TRBJ2-3; a weak D match, TRBD2 (6 bases). Trimming removed 5 bases at V and 4 bases at J, with 16 bases between. The CDR3 is 15 amino acids. From germline, CDR1 is LNHDA and CDR2 SQIVND (reference sequence). The CDR3 nucleotides are TGTGCCAGTAGTCAACCCCGACTAGATTCAGATACGCAGTATTTT. Its protein product is CASSQPRLDSDTQYF.

The chain is built from TRBV27 and TRBJ1-5, with 9 bases identical to TRBD1. This CDR3 region has 16 residues. From germline, CDR1 is MNHEY and CDR2 SMNVEV (reference sequence). J gave up 6 bases and V 1 base, and 7 bases lay outside the gene matches. The CDR3 spells CASSLYPTGGTQPQHF. The DNA of the CDR3 is TGTGCCAGCAGTTTATACCCGACAGGGGGTACTCAGCCCCAGCATTTT.

The chain links TRBV7-8 to TRBJ1-1, with TRBD1 matching over 7 bases. The CDR3 spans 18 residues. The V and J ends lost 1 base and 0 bases, in that order; junction bases with no gene match: 11. The germline gives CDR1 SGHVS, CDR2 FQNEAQ. DNA for the CDR3: TGTGCCAGCAGCTTAGTTTCACAGGGGCCTTTAATGAACACTGAAGCTTTCTTT. Translating gives CASSLVSQGPLMNTEAFF.

The chain uses TRBV6-2 or TRBV6-3 and TRBJ2-1, with TRBD2 matching over 12 bases. From germline, CDR1 is MNHEY and CDR2 SVGEGT. The CDR3 extends over 16 amino acids. V lost 6 bases to trimming and J lost 2 bases; unmatched junction nucleotides: 5. CDR3 nucleotide sequence: TGTGCCAGCAGCCTCGGACTAGCGGGGACCTACAATGAGCAGTTCTTC. This gives the protein CASSLGLAGTYNEQFF.

This clone was found once. The J gene is TRBJ2-7, the V gene TRBV5-1; 10 bases agree with TRBD2. The CDR3 consists of 16 residues. V trimming: 0 bases; J trimming: 3 bases; junction bases outside the gene matches: 6. Germline values: CDR1 SGHRS, CDR2 YFSETQ. The CDR3 sequence is CASSLGIAGGLYEQYF. The CDR3 DNA follows: TGCGCCAGCAGCTTGGGGATAGCGGGGGGCCTCTACGAGCAGTACTTC.

The chain has TRBV7-9 and TRBJ2-1; 9 bases match TRBD2. The J segment lost 9 bases and the V segment lost 6 bases, leaving 9 bases of the junction unmatched. CDR1 is SEHNR and CDR2 is FQNEAQ in the germline V gene (reference sequence). The length of the CDR3 is 14 residues. The CDR3 region is CASRWRGGPVEQFF. In nucleotides, the CDR3 is TGTGCCAGCAGATGGCGGGGGGGCCCCGTTGAGCAGTTCTTC.

This clone was counted only a few times. Additional DNA sequences in this sample encode the identical CDR3. V and J are TRBV24-1 and TRBJ1-1; 9 bases agree with TRBD1. This CDR3 comprises 14 residues. V lost 3 bases to trimming and J lost 5 bases; unmatched junction nucleotides: 3. Germline-derived CDR1 and CDR2 are KGHDR and SFDVKD. The CDR3 coding sequence is TGTGCCACCAGTGATGGACAGGGGCGGACTGAAGCTTTCTTT. This codes for CATSDGQGRTEAFF.

J is TRBJ2-5 and V is TRBV12-3 or TRBV12-4, with D perhaps TRBD2 (7 bases). The V end was cut by 6 bases, the J end by 5 bases, with 13 bases between. CDR3 length equals 13 residues. The DNA for the CDR3 is TGTGCCAGCAGCACGGGGGGCTGGGAGACCCAGTACTTC. As protein: CASSTGGWETQYF.

This chain connects TRBV30 to TRBJ1-6; perhaps TRBD1 as D (5 bases). Germline CDR1 reads GTSNPN; CDR2 reads SVGIG (reference sequence). This CDR3 is 13 amino acids long. Trimming cost V 0 bases and J 9 bases, with 9 bases left between them. The CDR3 DNA is TGTGCCTGGAGTGTACTTCAGGGTTCACCCCTCCACTTT. It translates to CAWSVLQGSPLHF. The entire variable domain, with the rest obtained from reference TRBV30 and TRBJ1-6, is as follows: SQTIHQWPATLVQPVGSPLSLECTVEGTSNPNLYWYRQAAGRGLQLLFYSVGIGQISSEVPQNLSASRPQDRQFILSSKKLLLSDSGFYLCAWSVLQGSPLHFGNGTRLTVT.

The rearrangement joins TRBV13 to TRBJ2-5; TRBD2 agrees at 7 bases. J lost 2 bases, V lost 3 bases, and 3 bases had no gene match. The germline V gene encodes CDR1 PRHDT and CDR2 FYEKMQ (reference sequence). The CDR3 is 14 residues long. CDR3 amino acids: CASSFRGEQETQYF. As DNA, the CDR3 is TGTGCCAGCAGCTTTCGGGGGGAGCAAGAGACCCAGTACTTC.

The V and J genes are TRBV27 and TRBJ1-6; D is unresolved. Germline values: CDR1 MNHEY, CDR2 SMNVEV (reference sequence). Trimming removed 3 bases from V and 8 bases from J, with 5 bases in between. This CDR3 is built from 12 residues. CDR3 protein: CASSLLYSPLHF. CDR3 bases: TGTGCCAGCAGTTTGCTATATTCACCCCTCCACTTT.

Details on this clone: The sample holds other DNA sequences that translate to the same CDR3. V is TRBV10-3 and J is TRBJ1-1, with TRBD1 matching over 10 bases. The CDR3 spans 14 residues. V lost 4 bases, J lost 2 bases, and 1 base stayed unmatched. Germline V lookup: CDR1 ENHRY, CDR2 SYGVKD. CDR3 loop: CAISGTGGNTEAFF. CDR3 nucleotides: TGTGCCATCAGTGGGACAGGGGGTAACACTGAAGCTTTCTTT.

V and J are TRBV12-3 or TRBV12-4 and TRBJ1-1; 9 bases match TRBD1. This CDR3 spans 13 amino acids. V dropped 8 bases and J dropped 2; count of bases not matched to a gene: 3. The CDR3 nucleotides are TGTGCCAGCTTGGGACAGGGCAACACTGAAGCTTTCTTT. This translates into CASLGQGNTEAFF.

The V and J genes are TRBV3-1 (or the pseudogene TRBV3-2) and TRBJ2-2; TRBD2 matches 13 bases. The junction had 4 bases not matched to a gene; V was cut back by 1 base and J by 2 bases. This CDR3 contains 18 residues. Looked up from germline, CDR1 is LGHDT and CDR2 is YNNKEL (reference sequence). This CDR3 reads CASSQGTSGGYNTGELFF. The CDR3 bases are TGTGCCAGCAGCCAAGGGACTAGCGGGGGCTATAACACCGGGGAGCTGTTTTTT.

The rearrangement uses TRBV10-2 and TRBJ1-3; TRBD1 aligns across 8 bases. CDR3 size: 18 residues. V was pared by 2 bases and J by 0 bases, with 9 bases of the junction left unmatched. Looked up from germline, CDR1 is WSHSY and CDR2 is SAAADI. The CDR3, as DNA: TGCGCCAGCAGTGAGCACCGGGACAGGAAAAGCTCTGGAAACACCATATATTTT. Translated, it gives CASSEHRDRKSSGNTIYF.

This clone has a handful of counts. The gene calls are TRBV11-2 and TRBJ1-3; D unresolved. Germline CDR1 is SGHAT and CDR2 is FQNNGV. V lost 3 bases to trimming and J lost 4 bases, with 13 bases between them. The CDR3 has 15 residues. CDR3 sequence: CASSFNQLGGNTIYF. CDR3 DNA sequence: TGTGCCAGCAGCTTTAACCAGCTGGGCGGAAACACCATATATTTT. The full variable domain, completed using reference TRBV11-2 and TRBJ1-3, is EAGVAQSPRYKIIEKRQSVAFWCNPISGHATLYWYQQILGQGPKLLIQFQNNGVVDDSQLPKDRFSAERLKGVDSTLKIQPAKLEDSAVYLCASSFNQLGGNTIYFGEGSWLTVV.